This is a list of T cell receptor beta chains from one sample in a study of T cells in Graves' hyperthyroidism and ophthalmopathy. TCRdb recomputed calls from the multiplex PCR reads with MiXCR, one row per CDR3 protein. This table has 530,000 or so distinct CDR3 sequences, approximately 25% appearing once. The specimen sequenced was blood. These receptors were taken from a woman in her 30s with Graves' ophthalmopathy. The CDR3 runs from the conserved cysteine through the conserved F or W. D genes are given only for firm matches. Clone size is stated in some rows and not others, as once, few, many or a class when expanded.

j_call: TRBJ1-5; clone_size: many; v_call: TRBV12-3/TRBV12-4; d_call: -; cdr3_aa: CASSFGGANSNQPQHF; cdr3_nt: TGTGCCAGCAGTTTTGGCGGGGCGAATAGCAATCAGCCCCAGCATTTT
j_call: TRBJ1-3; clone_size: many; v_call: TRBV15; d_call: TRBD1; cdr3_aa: CATSRDRAGGSTGNTIYF; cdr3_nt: TGTGCCACCAGCAGAGATCGGGCAGGGGGCTCGACTGGAAACACCATATATTTT
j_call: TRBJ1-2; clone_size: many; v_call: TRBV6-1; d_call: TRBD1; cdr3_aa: CASSATGDRYTF; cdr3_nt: TGTGCCAGCAGTGCAACAGGGGATCGCTACACCTTC
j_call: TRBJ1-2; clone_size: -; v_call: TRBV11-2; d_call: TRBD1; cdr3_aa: CASNSRDRGYGYTF; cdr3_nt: TGTGCCAGCAACAGCCGGGACAGGGGATATGGCTACACCTTC
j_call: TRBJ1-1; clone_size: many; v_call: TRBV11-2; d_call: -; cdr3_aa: CASSLVRRQTGTEAFF; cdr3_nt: TGTGCCAGCAGCTTAGTTCGGCGGCAGACGGGAACTGAAGCTTTCTTT
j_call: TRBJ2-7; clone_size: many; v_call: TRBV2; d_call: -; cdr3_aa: CASSVEADVAEQYF; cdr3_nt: TGTGCCAGCAGTGTTGAAGCGGACGTAGCCGAGCAGTACTTC
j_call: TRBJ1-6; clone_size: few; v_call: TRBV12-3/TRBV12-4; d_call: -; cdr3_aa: CASSPRDGDNSPLHF; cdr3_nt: TGTGCCAGCAGCCCGAGGGATGGCGATAATTCACCCCTCCACTTT
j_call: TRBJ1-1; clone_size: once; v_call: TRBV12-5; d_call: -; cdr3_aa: CASGLVFTEAFF; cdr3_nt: TGTGCTAGTGGTTTGGTGTTCACTGAAGCTTTCTTT
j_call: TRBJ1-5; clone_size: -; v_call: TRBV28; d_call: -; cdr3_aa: CASSFSDLGPNQPQHF; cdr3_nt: TGTGCCAGCAGTTTTTCGGATTTGGGACCAAATCAGCCCCAGCATTTT
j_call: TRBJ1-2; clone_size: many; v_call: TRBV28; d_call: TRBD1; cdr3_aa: CASTGGLGYTF; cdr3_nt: TGTGCCAGTACAGGGGGCCTTGGCTACACCTTC
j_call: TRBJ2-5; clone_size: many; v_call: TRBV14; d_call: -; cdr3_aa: CASSQVHSGETQYF; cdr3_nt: TGTGCCAGCAGCCAAGTGCACAGCGGGGAGACCCAGTACTTC
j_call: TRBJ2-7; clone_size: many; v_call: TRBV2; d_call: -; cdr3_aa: CASNGEASREQYF; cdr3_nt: TGTGCCAGTAACGGGGAGGCATCGCGGGAGCAGTACTTC
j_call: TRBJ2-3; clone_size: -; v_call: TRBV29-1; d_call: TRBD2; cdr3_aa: CSVGIGSSGGTSDTQYF; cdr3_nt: TGCAGCGTCGGAATTGGGAGTAGCGGGGGTACATCTGATACGCAGTATTTT
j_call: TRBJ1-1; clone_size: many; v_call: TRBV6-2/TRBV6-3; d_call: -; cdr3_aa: CASSVPAAGWTEAFF; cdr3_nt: TGTGCCAGCAGTGTTCCCGCAGCGGGGTGGACTGAAGCTTTCTTT
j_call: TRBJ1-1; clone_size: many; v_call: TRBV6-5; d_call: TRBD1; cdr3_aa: CASRGRDRDFEAFF; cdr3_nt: TGTGCCAGCAGAGGAAGGGACAGGGATTTTGAAGCTTTCTTT
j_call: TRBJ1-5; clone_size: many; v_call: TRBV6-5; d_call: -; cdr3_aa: CASSYSAGAQQPQHF; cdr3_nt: TGTGCCAGCAGTTACTCAGCAGGGGCGCAGCAGCCCCAGCATTTT
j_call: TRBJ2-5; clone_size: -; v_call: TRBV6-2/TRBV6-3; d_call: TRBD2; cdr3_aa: CASTDHGRETQYF; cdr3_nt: TGTGCCAGCACCGATCACGGGAGGGAGACCCAGTACTTC
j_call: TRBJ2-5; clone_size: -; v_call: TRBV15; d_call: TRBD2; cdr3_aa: CATSRDLRGGAEETQYF; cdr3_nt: TGTGCCACCAGCAGAGATCTCCGCGGGGGGGCCGAAGAGACCCAGTACTTC
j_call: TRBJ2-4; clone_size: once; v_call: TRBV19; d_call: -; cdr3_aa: CASSSQPGRKNIQYF; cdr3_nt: TGTGCCAGTAGTAGCCAGCCAGGGCGGAAAAACATTCAGTACTTC
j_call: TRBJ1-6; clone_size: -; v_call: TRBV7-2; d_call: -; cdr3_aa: CASSQAGVDSPLHF; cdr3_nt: TGTGCCAGCAGCCAAGCAGGGGTTGATTCACCCCTCCACTTT
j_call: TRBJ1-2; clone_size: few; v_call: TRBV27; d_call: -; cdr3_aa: CASSLAGVGGYGYTF; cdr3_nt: TGTGCCAGCAGTTTAGCGGGGGTTGGGGGCTATGGCTACACCTTC
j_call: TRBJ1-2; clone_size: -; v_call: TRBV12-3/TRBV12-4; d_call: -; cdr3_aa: CASSAGPSDYGYTF; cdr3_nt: TGTGCCAGCAGCGCGGGACCTTCTGACTATGGCTACACCTTC
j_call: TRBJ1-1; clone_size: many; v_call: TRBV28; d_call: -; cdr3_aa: CASNPRNTEAFF; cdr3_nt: TGTGCCAGCAACCCGAGGAACACTGAAGCTTTCTTT
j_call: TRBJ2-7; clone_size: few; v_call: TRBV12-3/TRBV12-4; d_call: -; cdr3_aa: CASSSTRQAYEQYF; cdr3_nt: TGTGCCAGCAGTTCGACTAGACAGGCCTACGAGCAGTACTTC
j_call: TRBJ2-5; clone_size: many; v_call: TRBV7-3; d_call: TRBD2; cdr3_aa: CASRDPAGGQETQYF; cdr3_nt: TGTGCCAGCAGGGACCCAGCGGGAGGCCAAGAGACCCAGTACTTC
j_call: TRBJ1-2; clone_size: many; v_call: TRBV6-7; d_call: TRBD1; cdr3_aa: CASSGAYRGPNYGYTF; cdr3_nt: TGTGCCAGCAGCGGAGCCTACAGGGGACCAAACTATGGCTACACCTTC
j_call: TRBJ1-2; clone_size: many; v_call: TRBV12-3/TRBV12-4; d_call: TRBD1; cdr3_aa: CASSPQGGDYGYTF; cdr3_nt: TGTGCCAGCAGCCCCCAGGGGGGGGACTATGGCTACACCTTC
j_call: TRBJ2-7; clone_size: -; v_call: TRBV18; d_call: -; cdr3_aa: CASSRQGLVYEQYF; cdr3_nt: TGTGCCAGCTCACGACAGGGACTAGTCTACGAGCAGTACTTC
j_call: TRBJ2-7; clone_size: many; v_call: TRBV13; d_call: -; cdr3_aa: CASSLAPVTAVAHEQYF; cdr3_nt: TGTGCCAGCAGCTTAGCCCCCGTGACAGCCGTTGCGCACGAGCAGTACTTC
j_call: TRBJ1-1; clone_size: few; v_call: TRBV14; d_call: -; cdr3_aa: CASSQGNREKAFF; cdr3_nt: TGTGCCAGCAGCCAAGGGAACCGGGAGAAAGCTTTCTTT
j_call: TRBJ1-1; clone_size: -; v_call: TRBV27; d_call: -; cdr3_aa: CASRKATGTEAFF; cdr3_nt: TGTGCCAGCAGGAAGGCCACGGGCACTGAAGCTTTCTTT
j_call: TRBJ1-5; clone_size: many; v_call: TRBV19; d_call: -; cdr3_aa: CASSPTPSGSRNQPQHF; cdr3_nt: TGTGCCAGTAGCCCAACACCATCAGGGAGTCGCAATCAGCCCCAGCATTTT
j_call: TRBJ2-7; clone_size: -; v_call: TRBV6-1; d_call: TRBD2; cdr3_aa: CASSAAGVPTSYEQYF; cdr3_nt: TGTGCCAGCAGTGCTGCGGGGGTGCCAACCTCCTACGAGCAGTACTTC
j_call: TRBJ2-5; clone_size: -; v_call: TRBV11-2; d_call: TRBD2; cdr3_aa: CASSVFLREGRQETQYF; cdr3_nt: TGTGCCAGCAGCGTCTTTCTTCGGGAGGGAAGGCAAGAGACCCAGTACTTC
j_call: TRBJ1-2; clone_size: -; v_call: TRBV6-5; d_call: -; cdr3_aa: CASSYNPGRDYDYSF; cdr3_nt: TGTGCCAGCAGTTACAATCCGGGACGGGACTATGACTACTCCTTC
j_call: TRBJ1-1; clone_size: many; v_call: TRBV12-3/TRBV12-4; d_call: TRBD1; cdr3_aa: CASSRKQGMNTEAFF; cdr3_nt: TGTGCCAGCAGCCGAAAACAGGGGATGAACACTGAAGCTTTCTTT
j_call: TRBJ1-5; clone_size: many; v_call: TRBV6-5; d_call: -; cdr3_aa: CASSYAEGQPQHF; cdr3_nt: TGTGCCAGCAGTTACGCCGAAGGTCAGCCCCAGCATTTT
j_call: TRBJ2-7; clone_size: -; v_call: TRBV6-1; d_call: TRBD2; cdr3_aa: CASTGTSGMYEQYF; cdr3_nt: TGTGCCAGCACTGGGACTAGCGGGATGTACGAGCAGTACTTC
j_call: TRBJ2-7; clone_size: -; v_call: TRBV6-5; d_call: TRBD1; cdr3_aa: CASSYPGTGFHEQYF; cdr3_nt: TGTGCCAGCAGTTACCCCGGGACAGGGTTTCACGAGCAGTACTTC
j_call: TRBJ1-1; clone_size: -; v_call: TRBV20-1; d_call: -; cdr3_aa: CSAPGADRNTEAFF; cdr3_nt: TGCAGTGCCCCCGGGGCGGACCGAAACACTGAAGCTTTCTTT
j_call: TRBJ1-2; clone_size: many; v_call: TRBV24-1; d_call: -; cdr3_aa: CATSDRYGYTF; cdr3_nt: TGTGCCACCAGTGATCGCTATGGCTACACCTTC
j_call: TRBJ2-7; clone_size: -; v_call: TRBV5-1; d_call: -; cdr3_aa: CASSLVGNTYDQYF; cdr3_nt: TGCGCCAGCAGCTTGGTGGGCAACACCTACGATCAGTACTTC
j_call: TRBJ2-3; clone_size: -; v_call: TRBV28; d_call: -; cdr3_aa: CASSLLTGSTDTQYF; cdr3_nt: TGTGCCAGCAGTTTATTGACGGGGTCTACAGATACGCAGTATTTT
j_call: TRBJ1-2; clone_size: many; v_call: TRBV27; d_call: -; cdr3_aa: CASSPSQGRVIYGYTF; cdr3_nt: TGTGCCAGCAGTCCCTCACAGGGTCGGGTAATCTATGGCTACACCTTC
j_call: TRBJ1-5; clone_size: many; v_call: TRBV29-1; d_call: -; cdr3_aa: CSVGEGSEPQHF; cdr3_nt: TGCAGCGTCGGGGAGGGATCCGAGCCCCAGCATTTT
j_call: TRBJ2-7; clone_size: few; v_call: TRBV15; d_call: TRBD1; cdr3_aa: CATRVGQGSYEQYF; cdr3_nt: TGTGCCACCAGGGTCGGACAGGGGTCCTACGAGCAGTACTTC
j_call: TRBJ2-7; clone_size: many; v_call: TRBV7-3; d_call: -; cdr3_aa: CASSLGPPDAYEQYF; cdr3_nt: TGTGCCAGCAGCTTAGGTCCACCTGACGCCTACGAGCAGTACTTC
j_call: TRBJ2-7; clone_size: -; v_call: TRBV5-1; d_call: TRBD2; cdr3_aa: CASSLVPSGREVSYEQYF; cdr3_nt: TGCGCCAGCAGCTTGGTTCCTAGCGGGAGGGAGGTCTCCTACGAGCAGTACTTC
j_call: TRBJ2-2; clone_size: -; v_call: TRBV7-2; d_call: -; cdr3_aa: CASSLGSVHGELFF; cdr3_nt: TGTGCCAGCAGCTTGGGTAGCGTTCACGGGGAGCTGTTTTTT
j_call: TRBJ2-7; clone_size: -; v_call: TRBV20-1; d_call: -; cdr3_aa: CSARARTEQYF; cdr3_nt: TGCAGTGCTAGGGCCCGAACCGAGCAGTACTTC
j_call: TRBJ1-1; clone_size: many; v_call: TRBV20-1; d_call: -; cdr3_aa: CSARWAGKAFF; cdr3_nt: TGCAGTGCTCGGTGGGCAGGTAAAGCTTTCTTT
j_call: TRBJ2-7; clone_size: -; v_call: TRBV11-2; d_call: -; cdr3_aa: CASRAGGASSYEQYF; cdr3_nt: TGTGCCAGCAGAGCAGGGGGGGCTAGCTCCTACGAGCAGTACTTC
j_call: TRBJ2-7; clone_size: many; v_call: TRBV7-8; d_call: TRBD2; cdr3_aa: CASSPWTSETYEQYF; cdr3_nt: TGTGCCAGCAGCCCCTGGACTAGCGAAACCTACGAGCAGTACTTC
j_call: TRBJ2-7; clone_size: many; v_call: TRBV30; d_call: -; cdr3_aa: CAWSREQGGSSYEQYF; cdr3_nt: TGTGCCTGGAGTAGGGAACAGGGCGGGAGCTCCTACGAGCAGTACTTC
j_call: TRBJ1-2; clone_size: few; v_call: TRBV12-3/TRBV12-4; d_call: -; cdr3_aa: CASSPPGGAYGYTF; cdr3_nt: TGTGCCAGCAGTCCGCCGGGGGGGGCCTATGGCTACACCTTC